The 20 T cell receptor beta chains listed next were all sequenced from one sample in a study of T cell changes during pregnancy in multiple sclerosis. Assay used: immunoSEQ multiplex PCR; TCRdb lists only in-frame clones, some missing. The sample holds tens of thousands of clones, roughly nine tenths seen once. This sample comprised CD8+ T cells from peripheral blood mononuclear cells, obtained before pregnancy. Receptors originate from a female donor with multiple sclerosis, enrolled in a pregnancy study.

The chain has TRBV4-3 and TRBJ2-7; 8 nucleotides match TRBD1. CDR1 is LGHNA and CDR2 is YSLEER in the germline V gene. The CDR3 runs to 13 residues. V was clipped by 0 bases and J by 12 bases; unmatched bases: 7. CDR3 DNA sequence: TGCGCCAGCAGCCAAGATAGTGGACAGGGTCGGTACTTC. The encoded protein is CASSQDSGQGRYF.

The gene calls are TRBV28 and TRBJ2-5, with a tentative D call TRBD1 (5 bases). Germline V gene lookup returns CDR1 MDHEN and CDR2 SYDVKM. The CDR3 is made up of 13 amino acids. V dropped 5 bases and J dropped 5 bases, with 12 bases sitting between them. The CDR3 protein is CASSPSGMETQYF. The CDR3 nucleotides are TGTGCCAGCAGTCCGTCAGGGATGGAGACCCAGTACTTC.

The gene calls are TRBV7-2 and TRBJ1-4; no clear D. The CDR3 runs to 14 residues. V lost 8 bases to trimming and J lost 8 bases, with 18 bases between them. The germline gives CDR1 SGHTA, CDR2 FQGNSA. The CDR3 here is CASRRTGFSEKLFF. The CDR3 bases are TGTGCCAGCCGGCGGACTGGCTTTTCCGAAAAACTGTTTTTT.

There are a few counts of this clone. The CDR3 sequence is CASSGGQLNTEAFF. CDR3 bases: TGTGCCAGCAGCGGTGGACAATTGAACACTGAAGCTTTCTTT. The chain combines TRBV9 with TRBJ1-1; D may be TRBD1 (5 bases). V lost 3 bases and J 0 bases, leaving 9 bases between the germline ends. This CDR3 spans 14 amino acids. From germline, CDR1 is SGDLS and CDR2 YYNGEE.

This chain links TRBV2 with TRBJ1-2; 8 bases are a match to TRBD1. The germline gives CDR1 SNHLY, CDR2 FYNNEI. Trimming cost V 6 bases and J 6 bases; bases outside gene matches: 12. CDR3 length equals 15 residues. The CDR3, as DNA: TGTGCCAGCAGCGCCACCACAGGGGGAGTGGATGGCTACACCTTC. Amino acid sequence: CASSATTGGVDGYTF.

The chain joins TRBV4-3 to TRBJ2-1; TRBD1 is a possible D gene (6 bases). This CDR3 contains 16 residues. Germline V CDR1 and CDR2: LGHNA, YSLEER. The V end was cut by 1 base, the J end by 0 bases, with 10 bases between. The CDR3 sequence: CASSQGGTSSYNEQFF. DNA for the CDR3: TGCGCCAGCAGCCAAGGGGGGACAAGCTCCTACAATGAGCAGTTCTTC.

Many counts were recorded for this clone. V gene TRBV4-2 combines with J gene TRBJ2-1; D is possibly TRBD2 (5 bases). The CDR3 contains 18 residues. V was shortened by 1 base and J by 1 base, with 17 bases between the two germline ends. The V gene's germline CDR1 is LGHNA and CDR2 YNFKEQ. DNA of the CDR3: TGTGCCAGCAGCCAAGCATCTATCGACTGGAGGTCCTACAATGAGCAGTTCTTC. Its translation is CASSQASIDWRSYNEQFF.

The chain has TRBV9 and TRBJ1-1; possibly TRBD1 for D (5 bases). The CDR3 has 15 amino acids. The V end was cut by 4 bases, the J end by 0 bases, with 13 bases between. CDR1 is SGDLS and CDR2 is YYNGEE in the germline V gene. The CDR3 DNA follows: TGTGCCAGCAGCCCTAGCGGGGGGATGAACACTGAAGCTTTCTTT. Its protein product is CASSPSGGMNTEAFF.

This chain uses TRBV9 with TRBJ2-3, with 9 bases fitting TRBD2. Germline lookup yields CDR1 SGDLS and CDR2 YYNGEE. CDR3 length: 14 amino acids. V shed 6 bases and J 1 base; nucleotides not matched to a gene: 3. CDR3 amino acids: CASNGGGGTDTQYF. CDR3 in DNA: TGTGCCAGCAATGGCGGGGGGGGCACAGATACGCAGTATTTT.

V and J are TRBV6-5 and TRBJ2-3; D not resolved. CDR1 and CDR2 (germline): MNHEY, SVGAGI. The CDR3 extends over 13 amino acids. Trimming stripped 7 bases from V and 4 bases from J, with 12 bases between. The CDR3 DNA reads TGTGCCAGCACCCAAAGTCGGGCAGATACGCAGTATTTT. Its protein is CASTQSRADTQYF.

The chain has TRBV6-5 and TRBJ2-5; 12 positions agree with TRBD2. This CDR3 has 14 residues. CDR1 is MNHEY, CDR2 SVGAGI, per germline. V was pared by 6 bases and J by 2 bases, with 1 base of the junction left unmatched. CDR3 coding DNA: TGTGCCAGCAGCGGACTAGCGGGGCAAGAGACCCAGTACTTC. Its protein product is CASSGLAGQETQYF.

DNA for the CDR3: TGTGCCAGCAGCTCCACAGGCGGGGAGCTGTTTTTT. Its translation is CASSSTGGELFF. V usage is TRBV7-9 and J usage is TRBJ2-2; a possible D gene is TRBD1 (5 bases). This CDR3 has 12 residues. CDR1 and CDR2 (germline): SEHNR, FQNEAQ (reference sequence). The V end was cut by 4 bases, the J end by 7 bases, with 7 bases between.

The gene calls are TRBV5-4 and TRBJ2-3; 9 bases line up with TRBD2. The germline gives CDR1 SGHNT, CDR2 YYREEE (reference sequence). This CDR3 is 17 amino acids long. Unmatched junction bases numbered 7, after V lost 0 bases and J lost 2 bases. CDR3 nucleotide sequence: TGTGCCAGCAGCTTGGAGGCGGGGGGGCGAGTCACAGATACGCAGTATTTT. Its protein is CASSLEAGGRVTDTQYF.

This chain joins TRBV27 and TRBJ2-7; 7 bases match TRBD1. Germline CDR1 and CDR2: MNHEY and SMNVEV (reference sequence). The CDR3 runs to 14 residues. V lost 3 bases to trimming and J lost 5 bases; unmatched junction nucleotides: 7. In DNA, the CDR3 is TGTGCCAGCAGTTTCGGACAGGTCCTTAACGAGCAGTACTTC. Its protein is CASSFGQVLNEQYF.

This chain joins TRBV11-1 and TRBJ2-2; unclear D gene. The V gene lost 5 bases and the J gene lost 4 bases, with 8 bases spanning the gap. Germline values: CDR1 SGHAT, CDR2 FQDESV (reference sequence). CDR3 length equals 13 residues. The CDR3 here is CASSETSTGELFF. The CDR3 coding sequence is TGTGCCAGCAGCGAGACTTCCACCGGGGAGCTGTTTTTT.

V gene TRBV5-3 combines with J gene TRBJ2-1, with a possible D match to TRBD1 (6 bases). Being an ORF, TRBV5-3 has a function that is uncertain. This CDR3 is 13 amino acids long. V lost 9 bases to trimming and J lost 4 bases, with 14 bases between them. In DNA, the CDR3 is TGTGCCACTGTTAGGACAGAATACAATGAGCAGTTCTTC. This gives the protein CATVRTEYNEQFF.

This chain's CDR3 is CASSSEIVARTDTQYF. The CDR3, as DNA: TGTGCCAGCAGCTCCGAAATTGTGGCCCGCACAGATACGCAGTATTTT. This sequence joins TRBV7-9 and TRBJ2-3; D not certain. Germline V lookup: CDR1 SEHNR, CDR2 FQNEAQ (reference sequence). V shed 4 bases and J shed 1 base, with 15 bases lying between them. The length of the CDR3 is 16 residues. The variable domain in full, with the rest retrieved from reference TRBV7-9 and TRBJ2-3, is DTGVSQNPRHKITKRGQNVTFRCDPISEHNRLYWYRQTLGQGPEFLTYFQNEAQLEKSRLLSDRFSAERPKGSFSTLEIQRTEQGDSAMYLCASSSEIVARTDTQYFGPGTRLTVL.

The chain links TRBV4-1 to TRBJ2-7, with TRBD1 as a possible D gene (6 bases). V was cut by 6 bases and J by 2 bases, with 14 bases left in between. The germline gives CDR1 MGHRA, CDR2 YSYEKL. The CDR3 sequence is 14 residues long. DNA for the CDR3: TGCGCCAGCAGAACCGACCAGGGGCCCTACGAGCAGTACTTC. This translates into CASRTDQGPYEQYF.

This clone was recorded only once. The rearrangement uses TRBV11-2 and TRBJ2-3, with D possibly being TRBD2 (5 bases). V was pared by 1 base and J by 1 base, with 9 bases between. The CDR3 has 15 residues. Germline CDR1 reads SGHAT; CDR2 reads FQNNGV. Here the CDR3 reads CASSLALRGTDTQYF. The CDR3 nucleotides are TGTGCCAGCAGCTTAGCACTGCGGGGCACAGATACGCAGTATTTT.

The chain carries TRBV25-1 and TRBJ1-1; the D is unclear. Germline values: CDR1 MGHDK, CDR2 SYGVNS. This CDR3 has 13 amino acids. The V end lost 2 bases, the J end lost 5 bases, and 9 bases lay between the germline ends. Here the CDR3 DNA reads TGTGCCAGCAGTGAACGGGGTTTTACTGAAGCTTTCTTT. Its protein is CASSERGFTEAFF. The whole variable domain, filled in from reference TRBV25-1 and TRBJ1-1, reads EADIYQTPRYLVIGTGKKITLECSQTMGHDKMYWYQQDPGMELHLIHYSYGVNSTEKGDLSSESTVSRIRTEHFPLTLESARPSHTSQYLCASSERGFTEAFFGQGTRLTVV.